A selection of T cell receptor beta chains follows, all from one sample in a study of beta chain features in type 1 diabetes. Sequencing was performed with immunoSEQ multiplex PCR; in TCRdb, only in-frame clones are kept and a portion is missing. The table includes 640,000 or so clones, about 14% detected once. The sequencing sample was made of naive CD4+ T cells from blood. These receptor sequences come from a man aged 18 to 29 with type 1 diabetes. CDR3s include the opening cysteine and the closing phenylalanine or tryptophan. The D gene is left open where the match is weak. Only some rows state a clone size, as once, few, many or a class for expanded clones.

>TRBD1|TRBV2|TRBJ2-3|few
TGTGCCAGCAGTCGGGACAGGGCGGCAGATACGCAGTATTTT
CASSRDRAADTQYF
>NA|TRBV9|TRBJ1-1|few
TGTGCCGGAAGGGAGAGGACTGAAGCTTTCTTT
CAGRERTEAFF
>NA|TRBV20-1|TRBJ2-3|NA
TGCAGTGCTAGCTTCCATACGCAGTATTTT
CSASFHTQYF
>NA|TRBV4-3|TRBJ2-3|NA
TGCGCCAGCAGCCTCGTCCCCGGCACAGATACGCAGTATTTT
CASSLVPGTDTQYF
>NA|TRBV20-1|TRBJ2-7|NA
TGCAGTGCAAAGACATCAGTCGTGCCGTACTTC
CSAKTSVVPYF
>NA|TRBV4-1|TRBJ1-2|NA
TGCGCCAGCAGCCAAGGGACAGCCTCTGACTACACCTTC
CASSQGTASDYTF
>NA|TRBV9|TRBJ2-2|NA
TGTGCCAGCAGCGTAGAGTCGGGCAAGAACACCGGGGAGCTGTTTTTT
CASSVESGKNTGELFF
>TRBD1|TRBV5-4|TRBJ2-1|few
TGTGCCAGCAGCCCGGACAGGGGCCTATACAATGAGCAGTTCTTC
CASSPDRGLYNEQFF
>NA|TRBV10-3|TRBJ2-3|NA
TGTGCCATCAGTGCATCTGGTGACGGGGGCCGCACAGATACGCAGTATTTT
CAISASGDGGRTDTQYF
>NA|TRBV7-2|TRBJ2-2|NA
TGTGCCAGCAGTTCTAACACCGGGGAGCTGTTTTTT
CASSSNTGELFF
>NA|TRBV7-2|TRBJ2-1|few
TGTGCCAGCAGCTTATTGAGCGGCAGCTCCTACAATGAGCAGTTCTTC
CASSLLSGSSYNEQFF
>TRBD1|TRBV7-2|TRBJ1-2|NA
TGTGCCAGCAGCCTACTAGACAGGGCCTATGGCTACACCTTC
CASSLLDRAYGYTF
>TRBD1|TRBV7-2|TRBJ1-2|few
TGTGCCAGCAGTTACGACAGGGCCCCCAACTATGGCTACACCTTC
CASSYDRAPNYGYTF
>TRBD1|TRBV4-3|TRBJ1-2|NA
TGCGCCAGCAGCCAAAGGGAGACAGGGAACTATGGCTACACCTTC
CASSQRETGNYGYTF
>NA|TRBV18|TRBJ2-2|NA
TGTGCCAGCTCACCTCCAGGAGCCAACACCGGGGAGCTGTTTTTT
CASSPPGANTGELFF
>NA|TRBV2|TRBJ2-5|few
TGTGCCAGCGGGCGGGATCGGGAGACCCAGTACTTC
CASGRDRETQYF
>TRBD1|TRBV27|TRBJ1-2|NA
TGTGCCAGCAGTTGGGACAGGGGCCCTGCTAACTATGGCTACACCTTC
CASSWDRGPANYGYTF
>NA|TRBV2|TRBJ1-5|few
TGTGCCAGCAGTGAAGAGGGTCCGGGAATTGGGCAGCCCCAGCATTTT
CASSEEGPGIGQPQHF
>NA|TRBV29-1|TRBJ1-5|few
TGCAGCGTGGGGACCGCCAAGGAACAGCCCCAGCATTTT
CSVGTAKEQPQHF
>NA|TRBV7-9|TRBJ2-3|NA
TGTGCCAGCAGCCCCCTACCGGGATCGGTCACAGATACGCAGTATTTT
CASSPLPGSVTDTQYF
>TRBD2|TRBV9|TRBJ2-3|few
TGTGCCAGCAGCGCTAGCGGGGATAACACAGATACGCAGTATTTT
CASSASGDNTDTQYF
>NA|TRBV7-2|TRBJ2-3|NA
TGTGCCAGCAGCAATAAGGTGTCTAGCACAGATACGCAGTATTTT
CASSNKVSSTDTQYF
>NA|TRBV25-1|TRBJ2-3|few
TGTGCCAGCAGTGAAGCCGGGGGCACAGATACGCAGTATTTT
CASSEAGGTDTQYF
>NA|TRBV4-3|TRBJ2-2|NA
TGCGCCAGCAGCCAAGCGGTGTCAGTATCCGGGGAGCTGTTTTTT
CASSQAVSVSGELFF
>TRBD1|TRBV29-1|TRBJ1-2|few
TGCAGCGTGGAGAGGACAGGCGAGTCCAACTATGGCTACACCTTC
CSVERTGESNYGYTF
>TRBD2|TRBV5-4|TRBJ2-7|NA
TGTGCCAGCAGCTTCCGACCGGGACTAGTCTACGAGCAGTACTTC
CASSFRPGLVYEQYF
>NA|TRBV30|TRBJ2-5|NA
TGTGCCTGGAGTGTACTCCTCACCAGGGAGACCCAGTACTTC
CAWSVLLTRETQYF
>NA|TRBV6-9|TRBJ2-3|few
TGTGCCAGCAGTTATTCCAGGCTTAGCCCCGCAGGGGAGGCAGATACGCAGTATTTT
CASSYSRLSPAGEADTQYF
>NA|TRBV30|TRBJ1-1|few
TGTGCCTGGAGTGGTGATCTCGGGGATGGGAACACTGAAGCTTTCTTT
CAWSGDLGDGNTEAFF
>NA|TRBV6-5|TRBJ1-4|NA
TGTGCCAGCAGTTACTTGGGGAAACTGTTTTTT
CASSYLGKLFF
>NA|TRBV30|TRBJ1-3|few
TGTGCCTGGAGTGGAAGAAACACCATATATTTT
CAWSGRNTIYF
>NA|TRBV2|TRBJ1-1|few
TGTGCCAGCAGTATCTCGGCCGCGAACACTGAAGCTTTCTTT
CASSISAANTEAFF
>NA|TRBV30|TRBJ2-1|few
TGTGCCTGGAGTCGAGGGAGTTCTAGGAAGTTCTTC
CAWSRGSSRKFF
>TRBD1|TRBV15|TRBJ2-7|NA
TGTGCCACCAGCAGGGACAGGGGGCCCTACGAGCAGTACTTC
CATSRDRGPYEQYF
>NA|TRBV10-3|TRBJ1-5|few
TGTGCCATCATGGGGGCTCCCAATCAGCCCCAGCATTTT
CAIMGAPNQPQHF
>NA|TRBV27|TRBJ1-5|few
TGTGCCAGCGGAAACCCGACAGGAAATAATCAGCCCCAGCATTTT
CASGNPTGNNQPQHF
>NA|TRBV30|TRBJ1-2|NA
TGTGCCTGGAGTGTATCCGGTGGCTACACCTTC
CAWSVSGGYTF
>NA|TRBV9|TRBJ1-6|once
TGTGCCAGCAGACCAGATGCCGCCGGAACAGCCGATTCACCCCTCCACTTT
CASRPDAAGTADSPLHF
>NA|TRBV2|TRBJ1-5|few
TGTGCCAGCAGTGGAGAGAGCCGTAATAATCAGCCCCAGCATTTT
CASSGESRNNQPQHF
>NA|TRBV30|TRBJ1-1|few
TGTGCCTGGAGAGCTGCACAGGCGAAGAAAGCTTTCTTT
CAWRAAQAKKAFF
>TRBD1|TRBV6-5|TRBJ2-7|NA
TGTGCCAGCAGTTGGACAGGGGTGGCCGTCTACGAGCAGTACTTC
CASSWTGVAVYEQYF
>NA|TRBV30|TRBJ1-6|few
TGTGCCTGGAGTGCTGTGTATAATTCACCCCTCCACTTT
CAWSAVYNSPLHF
>NA|TRBV5-6|TRBJ2-1|NA
TGTGCCAGCAGCTTGGTGGGCGGGGAGCAGTTCTTC
CASSLVGGEQFF
>NA|TRBV28|TRBJ1-2|NA
TGTGCCAGCAGTTTATTGTTTCGACAGCCGGAAGAGTATGGCTACACCTTC
CASSLLFRQPEEYGYTF
>NA|TRBV28|TRBJ2-7|NA
TGTGCCAGCAGTTTAAGGCTCGGCGGTGATCGATACGAGCAGTACTTC
CASSLRLGGDRYEQYF
>TRBD1|TRBV4-1|TRBJ2-7|few
TGCGCCAGCAGACCGACAGGGGGCTACGAGCAGTACTTC
CASRPTGGYEQYF
>TRBD2|TRBV7-2|TRBJ2-7|few
TGTGCCAGCGGTTGGACTAGCGGGTCCTACGAGCAGTACTTC
CASGWTSGSYEQYF
>NA|TRBV21-1|TRBJ2-1|few
TGTGCCAGCAGCGATGCCGAGGACGTAAACAATGAGCAGTTCTTC
CASSDAEDVNNEQFF
>TRBD2|TRBV7-3|TRBJ2-1|NA
TGTGCCAGCAGCGAGCCGGGACTAGCGGGTTCCCTAAAGGGCGAGCAGTTCTTC
CASSEPGLAGSLKGEQFF
>TRBD1|TRBV7-8|TRBJ1-2|few
TGTGCCAGCAGCGCAGGGACAGGGGGCTATGGCTACACCTTC
CASSAGTGGYGYTF
>NA|TRBV28|TRBJ1-2|NA
TGTGCCAGCAGTTTAGATAGCGGCAACTATGGCTACACCTTC
CASSLDSGNYGYTF
>NA|TRBV6-6|TRBJ2-3|NA
TGTGCCAGCAGTTACGCGACCCTTACAGATACGCAGTATTTT
CASSYATLTDTQYF
>NA|TRBV7-2|TRBJ2-4|many
TGTGCCAGCAGCTTGGCAAGGGCCAAAAACATTCAGTACTTC
CASSLARAKNIQYF
>NA|TRBV6-5|TRBJ2-7|NA
TGTGCCAGCAGTTCTCCCCGGGTTGGAGAGCAGTACTTC
CASSSPRVGEQYF